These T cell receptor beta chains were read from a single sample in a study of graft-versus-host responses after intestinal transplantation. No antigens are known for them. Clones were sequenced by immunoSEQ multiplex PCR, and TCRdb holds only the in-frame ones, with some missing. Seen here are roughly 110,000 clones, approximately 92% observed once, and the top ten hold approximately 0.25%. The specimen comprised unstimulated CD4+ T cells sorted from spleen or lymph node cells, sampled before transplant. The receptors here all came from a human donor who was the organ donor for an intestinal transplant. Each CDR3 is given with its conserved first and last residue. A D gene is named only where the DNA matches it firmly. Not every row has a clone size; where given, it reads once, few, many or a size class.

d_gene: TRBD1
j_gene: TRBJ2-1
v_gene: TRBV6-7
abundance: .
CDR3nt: TGCGCCAGCAGGGGGCCGACTAGCTCCTACAATGAGCAGTTCTTC
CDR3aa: CASRGPTSSYNEQFF

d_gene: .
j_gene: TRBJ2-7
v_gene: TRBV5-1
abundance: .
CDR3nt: TGCGCCAGCAGCTTTACTAGGGGTGACTACGAGCAGTACTTC
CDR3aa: CASSFTRGDYEQYF

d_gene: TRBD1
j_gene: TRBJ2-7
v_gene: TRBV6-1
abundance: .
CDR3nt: TGTGCCAGCAGTGAAGCTGACCCGACAGGGAACTACGAGCAGTACTTC
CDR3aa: CASSEADPTGNYEQYF

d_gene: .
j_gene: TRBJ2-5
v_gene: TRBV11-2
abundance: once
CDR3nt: TGTGCCAGCAGCTCCCAGGTGGGGGGCCGGAAGACCCAGTACTTC
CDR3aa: CASSSQVGGRKTQYF

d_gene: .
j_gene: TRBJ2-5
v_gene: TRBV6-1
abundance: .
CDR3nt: TGTGCCAGCGGCCTGACAGGCCAAGAGACCCAGTACTTC
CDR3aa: CASGLTGQETQYF

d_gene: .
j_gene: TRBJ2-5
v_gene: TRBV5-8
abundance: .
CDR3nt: TGTGCCAGCAGGAGAGTACCATCCACGGGGACCCAGTACTTC
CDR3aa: CASRRVPSTGTQYF

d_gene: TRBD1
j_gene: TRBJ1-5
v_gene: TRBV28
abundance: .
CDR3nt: TGTGCCAGCAGTGCCCGACAGGGGGGTCAGCCCCAGCATTTT
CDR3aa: CASSARQGGQPQHF

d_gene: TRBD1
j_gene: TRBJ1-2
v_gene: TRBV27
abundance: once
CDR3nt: TGTGCCAGCAGTCCTATTGGGACAGGATACTATGGCTACACCTTC
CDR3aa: CASSPIGTGYYGYTF

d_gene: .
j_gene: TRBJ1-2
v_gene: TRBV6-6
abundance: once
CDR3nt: TGTGCCAGCAGTTACGGGCGGTATGGCTACACCTTC
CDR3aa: CASSYGRYGYTF

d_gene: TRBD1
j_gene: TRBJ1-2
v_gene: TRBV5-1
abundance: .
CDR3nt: TGCGCCAGCAGCCCGGACAGGGGTCGTGGCTACACCTTC
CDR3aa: CASSPDRGRGYTF

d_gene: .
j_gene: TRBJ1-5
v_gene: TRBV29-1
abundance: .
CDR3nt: TGCAGCGTTGCTGAGGGTGGCGGGGTCGGACAGCCCCAGCATTTT
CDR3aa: CSVAEGGGVGQPQHF

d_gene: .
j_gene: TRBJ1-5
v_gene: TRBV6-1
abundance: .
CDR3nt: TGTGCCAGCAGAGGACAGTACAATCAGCCCCAGCATTTT
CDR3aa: CASRGQYNQPQHF